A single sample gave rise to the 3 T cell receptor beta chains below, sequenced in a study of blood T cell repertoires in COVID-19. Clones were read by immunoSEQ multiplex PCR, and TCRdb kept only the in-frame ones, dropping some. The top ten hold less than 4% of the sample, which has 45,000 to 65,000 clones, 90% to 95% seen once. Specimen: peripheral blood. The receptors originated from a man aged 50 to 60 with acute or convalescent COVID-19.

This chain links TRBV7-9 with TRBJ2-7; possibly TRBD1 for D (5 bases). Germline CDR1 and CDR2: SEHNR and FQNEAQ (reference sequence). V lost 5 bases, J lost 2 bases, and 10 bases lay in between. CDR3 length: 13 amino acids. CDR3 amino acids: CASSVQVPYEQYF. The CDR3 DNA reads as TGTGCCAGCAGCGTACAGGTTCCCTACGAGCAGTACTTC. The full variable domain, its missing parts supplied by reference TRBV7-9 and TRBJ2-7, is DTGVSQNPRHKITKRGQNVTFRCDPISEHNRLYWYRQTLGQGPEFLTYFQNEAQLEKSRLLSDRFSAERPKGSFSTLEIQRTEQGDSAMYLCASSVQVPYEQYFGPGTRLTVT.

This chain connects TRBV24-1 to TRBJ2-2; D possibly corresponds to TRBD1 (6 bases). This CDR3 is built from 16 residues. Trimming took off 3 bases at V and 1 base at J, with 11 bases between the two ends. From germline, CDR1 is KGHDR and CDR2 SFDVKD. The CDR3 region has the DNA TGTGCCACCAGTGATCCGCAGGGACAGAACACCGGGGAGCTGTTTTTT. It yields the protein CATSDPQGQNTGELFF.

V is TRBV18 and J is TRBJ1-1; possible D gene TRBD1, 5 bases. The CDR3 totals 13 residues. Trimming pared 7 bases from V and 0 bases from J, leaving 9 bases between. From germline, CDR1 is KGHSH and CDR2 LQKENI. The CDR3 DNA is TGTGCCAGCTTCAGGGAGGTGAACACTGAAGCTTTCTTT. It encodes CASFREVNTEAFF.